A selection of T cell receptor beta chains follows, all from one sample in a study of cytomegalovirus exposure and HLA in healthy donors. The assay was immunoSEQ multiplex PCR, and TCRdb's table has in-frame clones only and misses some. The data contain 150,000 or so clones, 80% to 90% of them seen just once; the ten biggest clones take up roughly 1.4%. The sample taken for sequencing was PBMCs. Source of these receptors: a woman in her twenties or thirties in good health and CMV-seronegative. The CDR3 runs from the conserved cysteine through the conserved F or W. The D gene is left open where the match is weak. Clone size, where shown, is once, few, many, or a class for clones that have expanded.

cdr3_nt | cdr3_aa | d_call | j_call | v_call | clone_size
TGTGCCAGCAGTTTATTGGCAGGGGGCGGCGAGCAGTACTTC | CASSLLAGGGEQYF | TRBD1 | TRBJ2-7 | TRBV27 | -
TGTGCCAGTAGTATAAGCCCTATACTAGCGGGGGGGGGTGAGCAGTTCTTC | CASSISPILAGGGEQFF | TRBD2 | TRBJ2-1 | TRBV19 | -
TGTGCCATCAGAGAAGCGGGGACCGCCTACGAGCAGTACTTC | CAIREAGTAYEQYF | TRBD2 | TRBJ2-7 | TRBV10-3 | -
TGTGCCAGCAGCTATGACAGGGGCGCCTACAATGAGCAGTTCTTC | CASSYDRGAYNEQFF | TRBD1 | TRBJ2-1 | TRBV7-2 | -
TGTGCCTGGAAAGACAGGGCAACTCTGTACGAGCAGTACTTC | CAWKDRATLYEQYF | TRBD1 | TRBJ2-7 | TRBV30 | -
TGTGCCAGCAGCGCCAGGGACAGCCCCCAAGAGACCCAGTACTTC | CASSARDSPQETQYF | TRBD1 | TRBJ2-5 | TRBV7-8 | -
TGCAGCGTTGAGCTGGGCAGGTACATCGGTGAAGCTTTCTTT | CSVELGRYIGEAFF | - | TRBJ1-1 | TRBV29-1 | -
TGTGCCAGCAGTCCGGACAGAAATAATCAGCCCCAGCATTTT | CASSPDRNNQPQHF | - | TRBJ1-5 | TRBV6-5 | few
TGTGCCAGCAGCCGTAGCGGGGGACTCTCCTACGAGCAGTACTTC | CASSRSGGLSYEQYF | TRBD2 | TRBJ2-7 | TRBV6-5 | few
TGTGCCAGCAGCATTACCGGGACAGGGGACTACGAGCAGTACTTC | CASSITGTGDYEQYF | TRBD1 | TRBJ2-7 | TRBV11-2 | -
TGCGCCAGCAGCCAAGTCGGAGGGCTGGATAAGGATGGCTACACCTTC | CASSQVGGLDKDGYTF | - | TRBJ1-2 | TRBV4-3 | -
TGTGCCAGCAGCTTAGGGGCCGCCGAGCAGTACTTC | CASSLGAAEQYF | - | TRBJ2-7 | TRBV7-9 | -
TGTGCCAGTAGTCTAAACCCCTGGACAGGGGATGGCTACACCTTC | CASSLNPWTGDGYTF | TRBD1 | TRBJ1-2 | TRBV19 | -
TGTGCCAGTAGTATAACCCCTGACAGGGCGGAGACCCAGTACTTC | CASSITPDRAETQYF | TRBD1 | TRBJ2-5 | TRBV19 | -
TGTGCCAGCAGCTTATTAAGACAGGGAAATTCTGGCTACACCTTC | CASSLLRQGNSGYTF | TRBD1 | TRBJ1-2 | TRBV7-8 | -
TGCGCCAGCGGGCTAGGGCCCGGGGGGTACACTGAAGCTTTCTTT | CASGLGPGGYTEAFF | - | TRBJ1-1 | TRBV5-1 | -
TGCGCCAGCAGCCAAAGGTCAGGCAGGGGCCCCACTGAAGCTTTCTTT | CASSQRSGRGPTEAFF | - | TRBJ1-1 | TRBV4-3 | -